These 18 T cell receptor beta chains came from one sample sequenced in a study of cytotoxic CD8 clonotypes in ibrutinib-treated CLL. The repertoire was sequenced with immunoSEQ multiplex PCR; TCRdb's copy has only in-frame clones and lacks some. The sample includes around 33,000 clones, approximately 51% of them seen just once. Sequencing used PBMCs, obtained before ibrutinib treatment. Receptor source: a human donor with chronic lymphocytic leukemia.

The chain links TRBV27 to TRBJ1-6; the D is unclear. The germline V and J ends were trimmed by 8 bases and 5 bases, with 16 bases remaining between them. CDR3 length: 15 residues. Per germline, CDR1 MNHEY and CDR2 SMNVEV (reference sequence). CDR3 region: CASAPLTLDNSPLHF. The CDR3 coding sequence is TGTGCCAGCGCACCCCTAACCCTGGATAATTCACCCCTCCACTTT.

This chain uses TRBV6-1 with TRBJ2-4; no definite D call. This CDR3 spans 13 amino acids. Between the trimmed V and J ends, which lost 2 bases and 4 bases, there was a span of 6 bases. In germline, CDR1 is MNHNS, CDR2 SASEGT. The CDR3 nucleotides are TGTGCCAGCAGTGAACGGCAGAAAAACATTCAGTACTTC. Its translation is CASSERQKNIQYF.

The chain has TRBV5-1 and TRBJ2-6; no clear D. Germline CDR1 reads SGHRS; CDR2 reads YFSETQ. V was cut by 4 bases and J by 0 bases, with 11 bases left in between. CDR3 length: 16 amino acids. The CDR3 DNA follows: TGCGCCAGCAGCGCCGACGGTACCTCTGGGGCCAACGTCCTGACTTTC. It specifies CASSADGTSGANVLTF.

There are a few counts of this clone. The V gene is TRBV29-1, the J gene TRBJ2-5; D gene unclear. The CDR3 consists of 13 residues. The V end lost 0 bases, the J end lost 7 bases, and 12 bases lay between the germline ends. The germline V gene encodes CDR1 SQVTM and CDR2 ANQGSEA. The CDR3 DNA is TGCAGCGTTGAAGAAGGTGCTTCAGGGACCCAGTACTTC. It specifies CSVEEGASGTQYF.

The chain employs TRBV7-8 and TRBJ2-6, with 7 nucleotides matching TRBD2. This CDR3 is built from 17 residues. Trimming at V came to 5 bases and at J to 3 bases, leaving 10 bases not matched to a gene. CDR1 is SGHVS, CDR2 FQNEAQ, per germline. CDR3 amino acids: CASSPIVGGSGANVLTF. The DNA of the CDR3 is TGTGCCAGCAGCCCTATAGTGGGGGGGAGTGGGGCCAACGTCCTGACTTTC.

The chain is built from TRBV11-2 and TRBJ2-1, with D maybe TRBD1 (5 bases). Germline CDR1 SGHAT, CDR2 FQNNGV. V lost 3 bases to trimming and J lost 3 bases, with 9 bases between them. The CDR3 has 14 amino acids. CDR3 in amino acids: CASSFQGIYNEQFF. CDR3 nucleotide sequence: TGTGCCAGCAGCTTTCAGGGCATCTACAATGAGCAGTTCTTC.

This clone showed up just a few times. The CDR3, as DNA: TGTGCCAGCAGCCCGCTTAGGGCGGCGGGACGGGGCTACACCTTC. Translating it yields CASSPLRAAGRGYTF. The chain employs TRBV11-2 and TRBJ1-2; tentatively, D is TRBD1 (5 bases). Trimming cost V 5 bases and J 8 bases, with 21 bases left between them. Looked up from germline, CDR1 is SGHAT and CDR2 is FQNNGV. The CDR3 spans 15 residues.

The chain combines TRBV9 with TRBJ2-1; 9 nucleotides line up with TRBD2. Trimming took 4 bases from V and 2 from J; bases not matched to a gene: 4. Looked up from germline, CDR1 is SGDLS and CDR2 is YYNGEE. This CDR3 has 15 amino acids. Here the CDR3 reads CASSSGGPTYNEQFF. The CDR3 nucleotides read TGTGCCAGCAGCAGCGGGGGGCCGACCTACAATGAGCAGTTCTTC.

This clone was counted only a few times. The chain is built from TRBV9 and TRBJ1-6; no definite D call. Trimming pared 3 bases from V and 10 bases from J, leaving 8 bases between. This CDR3 is built from 12 residues. The germline CDR1 and CDR2 sequences are SGDLS and YYNGEE. The CDR3 loop reads CASSGLDSPLHF. The CDR3 DNA follows: TGTGCCAGCAGCGGCTTGGACTCACCCCTCCACTTT.

The V and J genes are TRBV11-2 and TRBJ1-1, with D perhaps TRBD1 (6 bases). Germline assignment: CDR1 SGHAT and CDR2 FQNNGV. Between the trimmed V and J ends, which lost 7 bases and 10 bases, there was a span of 25 bases. CDR3 length equals 15 residues. The CDR3 here is CASMIATGGARVAFF. The CDR3 coding sequence is TGTGCCAGCATGATAGCCACGGGGGGGGCAAGGGTAGCTTTCTTT.

V is TRBV27 and J is TRBJ1-6; no firm D call. The CDR3 is made up of 13 amino acids. CDR1 MNHEY and CDR2 SMNVEV come from the germline V gene (reference sequence). V was shortened by 6 bases and J by 4 bases, with 7 bases between the two germline ends. The CDR3 DNA is TGTGCCAGCAGGCAGCTATATAATTCACCCCTCCACTTT. Amino acids: CASRQLYNSPLHF.

The chain carries TRBV15 and TRBJ1-5; D unclear. Trimming took off 0 bases at V and 4 bases at J, with 4 bases between the two ends. The V gene's germline CDR1 is LNHNV and CDR2 YYDKDF (reference sequence). This CDR3 spans 13 amino acids. The CDR3 protein is CATSRDQNQPQHF. In nucleotides, the CDR3 is TGTGCCACCAGCAGAGATCAAAATCAGCCCCAGCATTTT. Based on the CDR3 plus reference TRBV15 and TRBJ1-5, the full variable domain is DAMVIQNPRYQVTQFGKPVTLSCSQTLNHNVMYWYQQKSSQAPKLLFHYYDKDFNNEADTPDNFQSRRPNTSFCFLDIRSPGLGDTAMYLCATSRDQNQPQHFGDGTRLSIL.

V and J are TRBV6-6 and TRBJ2-3; 9 bases line up with TRBD2. The CDR3 totals 16 residues. V dropped 0 bases and J dropped 1; count of bases not matched to a gene: 2. Germline V gives CDR1 MNHNY, CDR2 SVGAGI (reference sequence). CDR3 in amino acids: CASSYSRLAGTDTQYF. CDR3 coding DNA: TGTGCCAGCAGTTACTCGCGACTAGCGGGCACAGATACGCAGTATTTT.

The J gene is TRBJ1-2, the V gene TRBV11-1; 7 positions agree with TRBD1. In germline, CDR1 is SGHAT, CDR2 FQDESV (reference sequence). Germline trimming cut 5 bases from V and 4 bases from J; bases unmatched to any gene: 13. The CDR3 sequence is 16 residues long. The CDR3 bases are TGTGCCAGCAGCCCTGTGGCGACAGGGCCGGGCTATGGCTACACCTTC. Translation: CASSPVATGPGYGYTF.

The gene calls are TRBV29-1 and TRBJ2-5; D may match TRBD1 or TRBD2 (5 bases each). V was clipped by 7 bases and J by 4 bases, with 28 bases between them. Germline CDR1 and CDR2: SQVTM and ANQGSEA. The CDR3 consists of 17 residues. This CDR3 is CSGQVWDPLPRGETQYF. Here the CDR3 DNA reads TGCAGCGGGCAGGTGTGGGACCCACTCCCCCGGGGAGAGACCCAGTACTTC.

V gene TRBV7-9 combines with J gene TRBJ1-2; D is ambiguous. Germline V gives CDR1 SEHNR, CDR2 FQNEAQ (reference sequence). This CDR3 region has 15 residues. Between the trimmed V and J ends, which lost 3 bases and 0 bases, there was a span of 11 bases. The DNA for the CDR3 is TGTGCCAGCAGCTTTTCCCAGATATCTAACTATGGCTACACCTTC. Translating it yields CASSFSQISNYGYTF.

This clone was seen a few times. The V gene is TRBV27, the J gene TRBJ2-3; 9 positions agree with TRBD1. The ends lost 8 bases at V and 5 bases at J; junction bases unmatched: 5. Germline V gene sequence: CDR1 MNHEY, CDR2 SMNVEV (reference sequence). This CDR3 contains 13 residues. CDR3 nucleotide sequence: TGTGCCAGCCGGACAGGGGCGGTAGATACGCAGTATTTT. Amino acids: CASRTGAVDTQYF.

The rearrangement joins TRBV7-8 to TRBJ1-2; D gene uncertain. Trimming shortened V by 7 bases and J by 0 bases, and 21 bases separated the two germline ends. CDR1 is SGHVS and CDR2 is FQNEAQ in the germline V gene. The CDR3 extends over 17 amino acids. The CDR3 region is CASTKSIGSHANYGYTF. In DNA form, the CDR3 reads TGTGCCAGCACCAAATCCATTGGCAGCCATGCTAACTATGGCTACACCTTC.